These 4 T cell receptor beta chains were sequenced from one sample in a study of T-cell memory formation after mild COVID-19. TCRdb ran MiXCR on the 5' RACE reads and lists one entry per CDR3 protein. Among around 300,000 distinct CDR3 sequences, over 10% were seen once, and the ten largest hold about a fifth. The sequenced sample consisted of PBMCs or a T cell subset sorted from them (not recorded which). The receptors stem from a man between 18 and 29 years old who had mild COVID-19 (a few samples of this study predate the infection). Cell type and time point are not known.

Here the CDR3 DNA reads TGCGCCAGCAGCCAAAAAGGCGACAGGGCGTACAATGAGCAGTTCTTC. Amino acids: CASSQKGDRAYNEQFF. This sequence joins TRBV4-1 and TRBJ2-1, with 7 bases that match TRBD1. Germline V gene lookup returns CDR1 MGHRA and CDR2 YSYEKL. This CDR3 region has 16 residues. The trim removed 2 bases at V and 4 bases at J, leaving 8 bases unmatched.

Comments on this clonotype: Germline is not matched at one junction end, which may reflect a read error. J is TRBJ1-1 and V is TRBV7-3; 7 nucleotides agree with TRBD1. The CDR3 is 13 residues long. Germline V lookup: CDR1 SGHTA, CDR2 FQGTGA. The chain's CDR3 is CASSWDSNTEASF. DNA for the CDR3: TGTGCCAGCAGCTGGGACAGTAACACTGAAGCTTCCTTT.

The genes are TRBV27 and TRBJ1-6; perhaps TRBD1 as D (6 bases). Germline-derived CDR1 and CDR2 are MNHEY and SMNVEV (reference sequence). This CDR3 is 14 amino acids long. Trimming took off 6 bases at V and 9 bases at J, with 15 bases between the two ends. CDR3 residues: CASRGGHSSSPLHF. In nucleotides, the CDR3 is TGTGCCAGCAGGGGGGGCCACAGCAGTTCACCCCTCCACTTT.

The sample holds many counts of this clonotype. V is TRBV6-4 and J is TRBJ2-3, with 9 bases matching TRBD2. This CDR3 contains 14 residues. Per germline, CDR1 MRHNA and CDR2 SNTAGT. J gave up 6 bases and V 5 bases, and 6 bases lay outside the gene matches. The CDR3 DNA reads as TGTGCCAGCAGTTTAGCGGGGGCCGGGGATACGCAGTATTTT. Translated: CASSLAGAGDTQYF.